This T cell receptor beta chain was obtained from a study of blood T cells in healthy people across ages. General observations from the study: Naive and antigen-experienced cells were not separated, limiting conclusive comparison. Correlation between TCR beta diversity and naive T cell percentage was strong.

Using a J-beta primer mix together with a sample-barcoded 5' primer, a second PCR was run for roughly 7 to 12 cycles. MiXCR was run by TCRdb on the 5' RACE reads, yielding one entry per CDR3 protein. The sample lists 1.5 million or so distinct CDR3 sequences; roughly 45% were seen once. Germline V gene data show CDR1 as SGHRS and CDR2 as YFSETQ. The CDR3 loop spans 15 amino acids. Trimming took off 0 bases at V and 10 bases at J, with 16 bases between the two ends. Donation came from healthy Caucasian individuals in Russia who were aged 6 to 90. Each donor supplied 7.5 to 10 milliliters of peripheral blood. A word on this clonotype: Its cognate antigen is unknown.

The receptor was derived from a woman under 30 in good health. Sequencing was done on a sample of blood. The V gene is TRBV5-1, the J gene TRBJ2-2; unclear D gene. CDR3 in DNA: TGCGCCAGCAGCTTGGATGCCCGCCGTGGAGTGGAGCTGTTTTTT. Translating it yields CASSLDARRGVELFF.